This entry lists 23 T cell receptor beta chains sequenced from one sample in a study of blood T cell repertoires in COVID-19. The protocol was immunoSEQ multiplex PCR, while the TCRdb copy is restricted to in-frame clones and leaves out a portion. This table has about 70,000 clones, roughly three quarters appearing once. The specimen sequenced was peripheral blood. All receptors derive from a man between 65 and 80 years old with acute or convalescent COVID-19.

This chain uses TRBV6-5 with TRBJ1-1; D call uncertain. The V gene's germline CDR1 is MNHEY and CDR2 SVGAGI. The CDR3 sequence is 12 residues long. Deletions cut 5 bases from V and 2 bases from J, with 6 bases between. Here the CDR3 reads CASSQSNTEAFF. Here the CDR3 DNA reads TGTGCCAGCAGTCAATCCAACACTGAAGCTTTCTTT.

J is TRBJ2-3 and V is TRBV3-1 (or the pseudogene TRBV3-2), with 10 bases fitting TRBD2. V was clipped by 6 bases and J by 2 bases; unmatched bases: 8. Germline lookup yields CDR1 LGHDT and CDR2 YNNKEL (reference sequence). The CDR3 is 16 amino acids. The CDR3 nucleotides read TGTGCCAGCAGTTATGAGGGACTAGCGCCCACAGATACGCAGTATTTT. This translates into CASSYEGLAPTDTQYF.

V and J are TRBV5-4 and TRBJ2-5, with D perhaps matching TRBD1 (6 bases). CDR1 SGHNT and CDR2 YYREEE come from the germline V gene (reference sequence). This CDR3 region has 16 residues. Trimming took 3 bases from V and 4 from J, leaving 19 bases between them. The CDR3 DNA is TGTGCCAGCAGCTCACGACTGGGGGCCGGAGGAGAGACCCAGTACTTC. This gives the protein CASSSRLGAGGETQYF. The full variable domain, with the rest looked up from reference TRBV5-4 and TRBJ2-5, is ETGVTQSPTHLIKTRGQQVTLRCSSQSGHNTVSWYQQALGQGPQFIFQYYREEENGRGNFPPRFSGLQFPNYSSELNVNALELDDSALYLCASSSRLGAGGETQYFGPGTRLLVL.

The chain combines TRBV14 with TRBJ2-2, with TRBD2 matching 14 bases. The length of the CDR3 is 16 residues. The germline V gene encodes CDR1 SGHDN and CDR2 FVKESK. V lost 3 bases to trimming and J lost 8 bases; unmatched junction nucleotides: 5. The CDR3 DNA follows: TGTGCCAGCAGCCACGGGACTAGCGGGAGTGGAGGGGAGCTGTTTTTT. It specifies CASSHGTSGSGGELFF.

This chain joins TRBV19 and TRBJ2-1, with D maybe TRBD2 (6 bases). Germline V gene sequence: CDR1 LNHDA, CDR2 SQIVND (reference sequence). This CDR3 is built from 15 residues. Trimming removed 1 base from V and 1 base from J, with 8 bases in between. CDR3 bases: TGTGCCAGTAGTATAGCCGGGGGATCCTACAATGAGCAGTTCTTC. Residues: CASSIAGGSYNEQFF.

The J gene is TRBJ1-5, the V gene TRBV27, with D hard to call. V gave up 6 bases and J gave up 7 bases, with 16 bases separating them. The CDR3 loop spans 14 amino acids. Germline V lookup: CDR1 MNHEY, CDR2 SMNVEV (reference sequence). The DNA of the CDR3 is TGTGCCAGCAGGGCTCGGGGAGGAGGACAGCCCCAGCATTTT. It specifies CASRARGGGQPQHF.

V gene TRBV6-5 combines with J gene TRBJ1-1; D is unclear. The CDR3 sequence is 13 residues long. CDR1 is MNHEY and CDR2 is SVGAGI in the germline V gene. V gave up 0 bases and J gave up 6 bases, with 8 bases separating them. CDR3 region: CASSYSAVPEAFF. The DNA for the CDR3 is TGTGCCAGCAGTTACTCGGCCGTCCCTGAAGCTTTCTTT.

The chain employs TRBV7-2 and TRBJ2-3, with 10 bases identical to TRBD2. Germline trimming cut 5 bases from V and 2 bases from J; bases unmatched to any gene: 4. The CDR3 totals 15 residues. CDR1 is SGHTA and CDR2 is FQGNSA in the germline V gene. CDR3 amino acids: CASSITSGNTDTQYF. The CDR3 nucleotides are TGTGCCAGCAGCATAACTAGCGGGAACACAGATACGCAGTATTTT.

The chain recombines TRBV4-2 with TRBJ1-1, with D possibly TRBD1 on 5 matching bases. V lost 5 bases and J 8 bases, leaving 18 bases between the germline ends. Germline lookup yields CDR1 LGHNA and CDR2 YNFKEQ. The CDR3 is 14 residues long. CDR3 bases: TGTGCCAGCAGCGTTGGCGGGAGGGGTTTCGAAGCTTTCTTT. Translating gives CASSVGGRGFEAFF.

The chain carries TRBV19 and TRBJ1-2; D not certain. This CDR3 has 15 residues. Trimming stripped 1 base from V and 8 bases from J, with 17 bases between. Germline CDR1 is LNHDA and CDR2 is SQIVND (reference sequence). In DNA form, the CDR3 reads TGTGCCAGTAGTATAGGCTGGGCAGTCTTAGGAGGCTACACCTTC. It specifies CASSIGWAVLGGYTF. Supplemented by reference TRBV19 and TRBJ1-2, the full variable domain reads DGGITQSPKYLFRKEGQNVTLSCEQNLNHDAMYWYRQDPGQGLRLIYYSQIVNDFQKGDIAEGYSVSREKKESFPLTVTSAQKNPTAFYLCASSIGWAVLGGYTFGSGTRLTVV.

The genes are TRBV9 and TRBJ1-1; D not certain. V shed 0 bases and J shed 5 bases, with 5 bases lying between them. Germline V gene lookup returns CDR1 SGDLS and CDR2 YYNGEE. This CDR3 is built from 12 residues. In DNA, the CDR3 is TGTGCCAGCAGCGTAGAGCGGACTGAAGCTTTCTTT. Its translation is CASSVERTEAFF.

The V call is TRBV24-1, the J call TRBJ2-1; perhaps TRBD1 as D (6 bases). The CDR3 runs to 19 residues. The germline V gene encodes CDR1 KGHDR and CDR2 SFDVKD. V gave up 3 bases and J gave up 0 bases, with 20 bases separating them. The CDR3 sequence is CATSDPQGTPTGSYNEQFF. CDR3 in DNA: TGTGCCACCAGTGATCCACAGGGTACCCCCACTGGCTCCTACAATGAGCAGTTCTTC.

CDR3 loop: CASSLGQGSYNEQFF. CDR3 nucleotide sequence: TGTGCCAGCAGCTTGGGGCAGGGTTCCTACAATGAGCAGTTCTTC. The chain employs TRBV5-4 and TRBJ2-1; the D gene is possibly TRBD1 (5 bases). The CDR3 contains 15 residues. Deletions cut 0 bases from V and 1 base from J, with 8 bases between. In germline, CDR1 is SGHNT, CDR2 YYREEE (reference sequence).

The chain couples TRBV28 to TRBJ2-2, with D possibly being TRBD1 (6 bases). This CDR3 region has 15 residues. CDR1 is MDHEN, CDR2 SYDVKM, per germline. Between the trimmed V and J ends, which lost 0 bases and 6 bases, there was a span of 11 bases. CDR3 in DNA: TGTGCCAGCAGTTTATGGGCAGGGGCCGCCGGGGAGCTGTTTTTT. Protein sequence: CASSLWAGAAGELFF. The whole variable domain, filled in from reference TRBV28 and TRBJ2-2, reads DVKVTQSSRYLVKRTGEKVFLECVQDMDHENMFWYRQDPGLGLRLIYFSYDVKMKEKGDIPEGYSVSREKKERFSLILESASTNQTSMYLCASSLWAGAAGELFFGEGSRLTVL.

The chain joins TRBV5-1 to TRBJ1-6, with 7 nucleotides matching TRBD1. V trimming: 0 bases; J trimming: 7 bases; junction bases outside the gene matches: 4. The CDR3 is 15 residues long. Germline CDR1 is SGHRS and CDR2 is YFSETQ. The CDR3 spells CASSLAGTANSPLHF. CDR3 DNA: TGCGCCAGCAGCTTGGCCGGGACAGCAAATTCACCCCTCCACTTT. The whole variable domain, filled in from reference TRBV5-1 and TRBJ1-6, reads KAGVTQTPRYLIKTRGQQVTLSCSPISGHRSVSWYQQTPGQGLQFLFEYFSETQRNKGNFPGRFSGRQFSNSRSEMNVSTLELGDSALYLCASSLAGTANSPLHFGNGTRLTVT.

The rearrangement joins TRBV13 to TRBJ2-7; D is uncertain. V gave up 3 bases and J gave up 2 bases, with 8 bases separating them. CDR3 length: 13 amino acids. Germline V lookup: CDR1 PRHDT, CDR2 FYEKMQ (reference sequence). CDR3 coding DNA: TGTGCCAGCAGCTTCTCTCTTACCTACGAGCAGTACTTC. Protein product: CASSFSLTYEQYF.

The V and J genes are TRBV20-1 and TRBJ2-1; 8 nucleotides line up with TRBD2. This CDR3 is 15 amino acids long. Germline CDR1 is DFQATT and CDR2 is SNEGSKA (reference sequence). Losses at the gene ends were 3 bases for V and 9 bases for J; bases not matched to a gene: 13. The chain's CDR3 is CSASPPGLALREQFF. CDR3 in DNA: TGCAGTGCTAGTCCCCCAGGACTAGCTTTACGTGAGCAGTTCTTC.

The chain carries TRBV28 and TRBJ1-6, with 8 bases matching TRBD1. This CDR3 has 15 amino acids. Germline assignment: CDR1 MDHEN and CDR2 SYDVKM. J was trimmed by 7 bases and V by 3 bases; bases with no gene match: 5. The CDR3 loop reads CASSFQGARNSPLHF. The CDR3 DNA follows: TGTGCCAGCAGTTTCCAGGGGGCGAGGAATTCACCCCTCCACTTT.

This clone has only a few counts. CDR3 coding DNA: TGTGCCAGCTCACCTCCGGGAAACACAGATACGCAGTATTTT. It specifies CASSPPGNTDTQYF. The chain carries TRBV18 and TRBJ2-3; perhaps TRBD2 as D (5 bases). This CDR3 contains 14 residues. The germline gives CDR1 KGHSH, CDR2 LQKENI. The V gene lost 3 bases and the J gene lost 2 bases, with 9 bases spanning the gap.

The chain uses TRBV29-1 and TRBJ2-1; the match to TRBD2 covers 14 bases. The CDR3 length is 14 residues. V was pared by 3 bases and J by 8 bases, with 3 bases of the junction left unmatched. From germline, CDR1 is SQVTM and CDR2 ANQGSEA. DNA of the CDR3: TGCAGCGTTGAGGGACTAGCGGGAGCAGATGAGCAGTTCTTC. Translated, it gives CSVEGLAGADEQFF.

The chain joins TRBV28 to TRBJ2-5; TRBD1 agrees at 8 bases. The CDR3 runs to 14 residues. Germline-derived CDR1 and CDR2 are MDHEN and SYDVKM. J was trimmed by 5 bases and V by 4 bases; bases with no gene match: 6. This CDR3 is CASSSGQGGETQYF. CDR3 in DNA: TGTGCCAGCAGTTCAGGACAGGGCGGTGAGACCCAGTACTTC.

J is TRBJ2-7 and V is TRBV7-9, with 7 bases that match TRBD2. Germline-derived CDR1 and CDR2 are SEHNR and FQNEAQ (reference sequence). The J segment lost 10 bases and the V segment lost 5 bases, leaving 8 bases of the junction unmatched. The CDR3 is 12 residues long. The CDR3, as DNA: TGTGCCAGCAGCCCCCAGGGAGGGGTTCAGTACTTC. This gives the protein CASSPQGGVQYF.

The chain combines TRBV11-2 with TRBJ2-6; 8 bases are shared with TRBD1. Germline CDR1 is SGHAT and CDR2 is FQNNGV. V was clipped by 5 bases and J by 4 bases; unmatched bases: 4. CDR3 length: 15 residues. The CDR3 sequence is CASSPGQGGANVLTF. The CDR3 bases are TGTGCCAGCAGCCCAGGACAGGGAGGGGCCAACGTCCTGACTTTC.